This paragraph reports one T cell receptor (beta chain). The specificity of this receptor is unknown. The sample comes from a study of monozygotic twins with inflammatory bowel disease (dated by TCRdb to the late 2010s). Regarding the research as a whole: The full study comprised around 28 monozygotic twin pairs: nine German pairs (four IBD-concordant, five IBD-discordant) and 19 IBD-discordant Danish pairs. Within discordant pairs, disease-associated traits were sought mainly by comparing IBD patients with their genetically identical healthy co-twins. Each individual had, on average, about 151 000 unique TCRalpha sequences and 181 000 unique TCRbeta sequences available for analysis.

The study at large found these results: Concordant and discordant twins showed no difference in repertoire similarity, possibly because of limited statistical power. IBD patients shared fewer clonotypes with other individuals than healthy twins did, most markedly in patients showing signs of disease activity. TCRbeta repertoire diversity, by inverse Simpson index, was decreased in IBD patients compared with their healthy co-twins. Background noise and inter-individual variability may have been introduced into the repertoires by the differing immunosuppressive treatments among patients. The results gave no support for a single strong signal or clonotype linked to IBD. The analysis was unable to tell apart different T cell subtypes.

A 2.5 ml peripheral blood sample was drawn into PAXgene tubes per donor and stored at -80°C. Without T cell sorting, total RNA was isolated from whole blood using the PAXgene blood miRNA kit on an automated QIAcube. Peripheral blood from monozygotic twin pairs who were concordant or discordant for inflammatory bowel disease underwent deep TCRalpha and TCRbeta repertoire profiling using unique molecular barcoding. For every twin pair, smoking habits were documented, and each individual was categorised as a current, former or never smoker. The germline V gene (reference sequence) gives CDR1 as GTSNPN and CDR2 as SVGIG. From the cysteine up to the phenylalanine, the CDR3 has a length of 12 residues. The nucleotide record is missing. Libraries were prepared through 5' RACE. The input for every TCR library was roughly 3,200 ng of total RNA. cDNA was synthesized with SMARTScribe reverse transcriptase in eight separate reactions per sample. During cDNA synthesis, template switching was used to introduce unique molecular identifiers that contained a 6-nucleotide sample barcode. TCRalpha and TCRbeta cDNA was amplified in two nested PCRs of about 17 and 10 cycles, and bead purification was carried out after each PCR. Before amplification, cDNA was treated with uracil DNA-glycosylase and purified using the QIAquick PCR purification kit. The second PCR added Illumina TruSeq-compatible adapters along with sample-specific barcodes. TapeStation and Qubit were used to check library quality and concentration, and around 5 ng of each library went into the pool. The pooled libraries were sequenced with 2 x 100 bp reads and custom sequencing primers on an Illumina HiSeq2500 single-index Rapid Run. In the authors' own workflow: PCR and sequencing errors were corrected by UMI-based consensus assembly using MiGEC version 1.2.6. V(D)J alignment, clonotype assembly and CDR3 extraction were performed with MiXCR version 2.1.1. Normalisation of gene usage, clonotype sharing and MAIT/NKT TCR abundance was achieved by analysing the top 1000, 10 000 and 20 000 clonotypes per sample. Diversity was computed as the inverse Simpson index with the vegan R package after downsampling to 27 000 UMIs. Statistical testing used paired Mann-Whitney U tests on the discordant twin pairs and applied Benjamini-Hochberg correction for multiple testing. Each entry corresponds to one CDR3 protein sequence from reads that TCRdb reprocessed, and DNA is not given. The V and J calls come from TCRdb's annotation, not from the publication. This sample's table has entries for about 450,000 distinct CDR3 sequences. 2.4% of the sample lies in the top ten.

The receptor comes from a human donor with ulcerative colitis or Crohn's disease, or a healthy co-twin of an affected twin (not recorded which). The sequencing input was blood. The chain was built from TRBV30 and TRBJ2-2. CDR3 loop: CAWSVVAGELFF.